Shown below are 23 T cell receptor beta chains from a single sample sequenced in a study of human T cells and chemical hapten exposure. The time point here: patch test 1, 2 weeks after DPC sensitization. Sample treatment: therapeutic diphenylcyclopropenone sensitization with weekly scalp DPC. One entry per CDR3 protein, called by TCRdb with MiXCR from the RACE reads. Of some 180,000 distinct CDR3 sequences listed, approximately 20% are singletons. The sequencing here drew on whole blood, taken in connection with sensitization to the hapten diphenylcyclopropenone (DPC). These receptors came from a woman aged 45-65 years with alopecia areata. Some clones in this sample may be carry-over from other donors' samples.

The chain uses TRBV4-1 and TRBJ2-4; D gene unclear. V dropped 5 bases and J dropped 7 bases, with 15 bases sitting between them. The CDR3 runs 14 residues. Germline CDR1 MGHRA, CDR2 YSYEKL. The CDR3: CASSSLESRNIQYF. DNA for the CDR3: TGCGCCAGCAGCTCCCTAGAGTCCAGGAACATTCAGTACTTC.

This clonotype was detected a few times. The CDR3 nucleotides read TGCAGCGTGGAGACATCGATTTATGAAGCTTTCTTT. This gives the protein CSVETSIYEAFF. The gene calls are TRBV29-1 and TRBJ1-1; D is uncertain. Per germline, CDR1 SQVTM and CDR2 ANQGSEA. V shed 6 bases and J shed 7 bases, with 15 bases lying between them. This CDR3 is 12 amino acids long.

This clonotype was observed a handful of times. V usage is TRBV7-9 and J usage is TRBJ2-2; D possibly corresponds to TRBD1 (6 bases). Germline V gene data show CDR1 as SEHNR and CDR2 as FQNEAQ (reference sequence). The germline V and J ends were trimmed by 4 bases and 3 bases, with 18 bases remaining between them. The CDR3 sequence is 17 residues long. The CDR3 DNA follows: TGTGCCAGCAGCTCCCCAGGGGTGAGGGTGGACACCGGGGAGCTGTTTTTT. Translated: CASSSPGVRVDTGELFF.

This clonotype was detected ten times or more. This chain links TRBV20-1 with TRBJ1-2; D remains ambiguous. The length of the CDR3 is 15 residues. Looked up from germline, CDR1 is DFQATT and CDR2 is SNEGSKA (reference sequence). V shed 0 bases and J shed 5 bases, with 16 bases lying between them. This chain's CDR3 is CSARDATSLSYGYTF. CDR3 coding DNA: TGCAGTGCTAGAGATGCGACCAGCCTTTCATATGGCTACACCTTC.

This clonotype was seen a handful of times. The chain links TRBV12-3 or TRBV12-4 to TRBJ1-1; D perhaps matches TRBD1 (6 bases). The CDR3 length is 14 residues. With 6 bases removed from V and 4 bases from J, the gap between germline ends came to 15 bases. The CDR3 reads CASSIRQESTEAFF. The CDR3 DNA reads as TGTGCCAGCAGCATACGACAGGAGAGCACTGAAGCTTTCTTT.

This clonotype was observed a handful of times. CDR3 sequence: CASSLRLAGWNQETQYF. CDR3 nucleotide sequence: TGCGCCAGCAGCTTGAGGCTAGCGGGGTGGAACCAAGAGACCCAGTACTTC. The J gene is TRBJ2-5, the V gene TRBV5-1; TRBD2 agrees at 9 bases. Germline CDR1 and CDR2: SGHRS and YFSETQ. There are 17 residues in the CDR3. Trimming at V came to 1 base and at J to 0 bases, leaving 7 bases not matched to a gene. The complete variable domain, with remaining parts taken from reference TRBV5-1 and TRBJ2-5, reads KAGVTQTPRYLIKTRGQQVTLSCSPISGHRSVSWYQQTPGQGLQFLFEYFSETQRNKGNFPGRFSGRQFSNSRSEMNVSTLELGDSALYLCASSLRLAGWNQETQYFGPGTRLLVL.

This clonotype appeared many times. The V gene is TRBV30, the J gene TRBJ2-7, with a weak D call TRBD2 (5 bases). CDR1 and CDR2 from the germline V gene are GTSNPN and SVGIG (reference sequence). The V end lost 2 bases, the J end lost 1 base, and 15 bases lay between the germline ends. This CDR3 is 15 amino acids long. The CDR3 loop reads CAWSPVGRGSYEQYF. CDR3 sequence (DNA): TGTGCCTGGAGTCCAGTGGGGAGAGGATCCTACGAGCAGTACTTC.

This chain joins TRBV29-1 and TRBJ2-2; D not resolved. The V and J ends lost 5 bases and 4 bases respectively, with 11 bases between them. The CDR3 runs to 13 residues. CDR1 and CDR2 from the germline V gene are SQVTM and ANQGSEA. This chain's CDR3 is CSVNRGPTGELFF. CDR3 in DNA: TGCAGCGTTAACAGAGGCCCCACCGGGGAGCTGTTTTTT.

This clonotype appeared many times. The V and J genes are TRBV10-3 and TRBJ2-3, with TRBD2 as a possible D gene (5 bases). The CDR3 runs 11 residues. The germline V gene has CDR1 ENHRY and CDR2 SYGVKD. Trimming took off 11 bases at V and 1 base at J, with 7 bases between the two ends. As DNA, the CDR3 is TGTGCCGCGAGGGGCACAGATACGCAGTATTTT. Protein product: CAARGTDTQYF.

This clonotype was counted a few times. The chain has TRBV3-1 and TRBJ2-3; 9 bases agree with TRBD1. The V gene's germline CDR1 is LGHDT and CDR2 YNNKEL (reference sequence). The CDR3 consists of 15 residues. The ends lost 4 bases at V and 3 bases at J; junction bases unmatched: 5. The CDR3 region has the DNA TGTGCCAGCAGCCCCGGGACAGGGTTTACAGATACGCAGTATTTT. Its protein is CASSPGTGFTDTQYF.

This clonotype has only a few counts. CDR3 bases: TGTGCCAGCAGCCTCCTCGGTAGGAGTCTTAATGAAAAACTGTTTTTT. It translates to CASSLLGRSLNEKLFF. V usage is TRBV11-3 and J usage is TRBJ1-4; D is ambiguous. Between the trimmed V and J ends, which lost 5 bases and 4 bases, there was a span of 17 bases. The CDR3 covers 16 residues. The germline CDR1 and CDR2 sequences are SGHNT and YENEEA.

This sequence joins TRBV6-6 and TRBJ1-2, with no clear D. In germline, CDR1 is MNHNY, CDR2 SVGAGI (reference sequence). Between the trimmed V and J ends, which lost 0 bases and 10 bases, there was a span of 12 bases. The length of the CDR3 is 13 residues. CDR3 sequence: CASSYSTPGYYTF. In DNA form, the CDR3 reads TGTGCCAGCAGTTACTCGACACCGGGGTACTACACCTTC.

CDR3 in DNA: TGTGCCAGCAGTGCCGGGACAGGGCCCCCCAATGAGCAGTTCTTC. Protein sequence: CASSAGTGPPNEQFF. The gene calls are TRBV9 and TRBJ2-1, with TRBD1 matching over 9 bases. The germline gives CDR1 SGDLS, CDR2 YYNGEE. There are 15 residues in the CDR3. V gave up 5 bases and J gave up 6 bases; unmatched junction bases: 9.

The chain carries TRBV10-3 and TRBJ2-7; the match to TRBD2 covers 12 bases. The CDR3 length is 16 residues. Germline V lookup: CDR1 ENHRY, CDR2 SYGVKD. The ends lost 2 bases at V and 3 bases at J; junction bases unmatched: 5. CDR3 sequence: CAISEQRTSGNYEQYF. CDR3 DNA: TGTGCCATCAGTGAGCAGAGGACTAGCGGGAACTACGAGCAGTACTTC.

CDR3 sequence: CASSLSGQGSTGELFF. For the CDR3, the DNA is TGTGCCAGCAGTTTATCAGGGCAGGGTAGCACCGGGGAGCTGTTTTTT. This rearrangement joins TRBV12-3 or TRBV12-4 to TRBJ2-2; tentatively, D is TRBD1 (5 bases). The V gene lost 2 bases and the J gene lost 4 bases, with 14 bases spanning the gap. The CDR3 length is 16 residues.

This rearrangement joins TRBV7-3 to TRBJ1-1; tentative D call: TRBD1 (5 bases). Trimming stripped 1 base from V and 3 bases from J, with 9 bases between. Germline V CDR1 and CDR2: SGHTA, FQGTGA. This CDR3 contains 14 residues. The chain's CDR3 is CASSLSGGDTEAFF. DNA for the CDR3: TGTGCCAGCAGCTTAAGTGGGGGGGACACTGAAGCTTTCTTT.

This clonotype came up a few times. This rearrangement joins TRBV28 to TRBJ1-2; 7 nucleotides line up with TRBD1. The CDR3 runs 14 residues. Trimming removed 4 bases from V and 4 bases from J; junction bases left unmatched: 6. In germline, CDR1 is MDHEN, CDR2 SYDVKM. The CDR3 sequence: CASSSGQGVYGYTF. The CDR3 DNA sequence: TGTGCCAGCAGTTCGGGGCAGGGGGTCTATGGCTACACCTTC.

This clonotype was recorded a few times. The chain carries TRBV29-1 and TRBJ2-3; weak D call: TRBD2 (6 bases). The V end lost 6 bases, the J end lost 2 bases, and 12 bases lay between the germline ends. This CDR3 comprises 13 residues. Germline CDR1 reads SQVTM; CDR2 reads ANQGSEA. CDR3 sequence reads: CSVFGTFTDTQYF. CDR3 DNA: TGCAGCGTCTTTGGGACTTTCACAGATACGCAGTATTTT.

This clonotype was counted between two and nine times. The chain's CDR3 is CSARAVGTEAFF. CDR3 DNA: TGCAGTGCTAGGGCAGTGGGCACTGAAGCTTTCTTT. This chain uses TRBV20-1 with TRBJ1-1; D remains ambiguous. V was shortened by 3 bases and J by 4 bases, with 9 bases between the two germline ends. The CDR3 contains 12 residues. Germline CDR1 and CDR2: DFQATT and SNEGSKA (reference sequence).

This chain links TRBV5-1 with TRBJ2-3; TRBD1 agrees at 9 bases. CDR3 length equals 16 residues. Losses at the gene ends were 0 bases for V and 3 bases for J; bases not matched to a gene: 5. Germline V CDR1 and CDR2: SGHRS, YFSETQ. DNA for the CDR3: TGCGCCAGCAGCTTGGACCGGGACAGGGTAACAGATACGCAGTATTTT. Its translation is CASSLDRDRVTDTQYF.

In its sample, this clonotype was seen a few times. The chain combines TRBV5-1 with TRBJ2-7; D is unclear. Trimming removed 0 bases at V and 7 bases at J, with 8 bases between. This CDR3 region has 12 residues. Germline V gene data show CDR1 as SGHRS and CDR2 as YFSETQ. The CDR3 region is CASSLGLGEQYF. The CDR3 region has the DNA TGCGCCAGCAGCTTGGGCCTAGGGGAGCAGTACTTC.

The gene calls are TRBV10-3 and TRBJ1-2; D possibly corresponds to TRBD1 (5 bases). Germline CDR1 and CDR2: ENHRY and SYGVKD. This CDR3 spans 15 amino acids. V lost 6 bases to trimming and J lost 3 bases, with 17 bases between them. The CDR3 sequence is CAIREITGGDYGYTF. DNA of the CDR3: TGTGCCATCAGAGAGATAACAGGTGGAGACTATGGCTACACCTTC.

This clonotype was recorded at least ten times. The chain joins TRBV4-1 to TRBJ2-3, with unresolved D. Germline-derived CDR1 and CDR2 are MGHRA and YSYEKL. Trimming took off 5 bases at V and 4 bases at J, with 13 bases between the two ends. The CDR3 extends over 14 amino acids. The CDR3: CASSIRLGPDTQYF. Written as DNA, the CDR3 is TGCGCCAGCAGCATTAGACTCGGACCAGATACGCAGTATTTT.